These 19 T cell receptor beta chains were all obtained from the same sample, sequenced in a study of T cell responses to AZD1222 COVID-19 vaccine. The repertoire was sequenced with immunoSEQ multiplex PCR; TCRdb's copy has only in-frame clones and lacks some. The sample yields 130,000 to 150,000 clones, about nine tenths seen once. This specimen was peripheral blood, taken on day 0 of AZD1222 vaccination. Receptors originate from an adult in good health.

J is TRBJ2-1 and V is TRBV28; D perhaps matches TRBD1 (5 bases). The V end was cut by 1 base, the J end by 9 bases, with 7 bases between. Germline V CDR1 and CDR2: MDHEN, SYDVKM. The CDR3 runs 12 residues. CDR3 sequence reads: CASSLSDSEQFF. The CDR3 nucleotides read TGTGCCAGCAGTTTATCAGACAGTGAGCAGTTCTTC.

The chain employs TRBV19 and TRBJ2-2; D unclear. V was clipped by 2 bases and J by 7 bases, with 8 bases between them. The CDR3 has 13 residues. Looked up from germline, CDR1 is LNHDA and CDR2 is SQIVND (reference sequence). The CDR3 sequence: CASSIQVNGELFF. DNA of the CDR3: TGTGCCAGTAGTATACAGGTCAACGGGGAGCTGTTTTTT.

This clone was seen a single time. The V and J genes are TRBV10-1 and TRBJ2-5, with D perhaps matching TRBD2 (5 bases). The CDR3 extends over 13 amino acids. V lost 4 bases, J lost 5 bases, and 11 bases lay in between. The V gene's germline CDR1 is WNHNN and CDR2 SYGVQD (reference sequence). CDR3 residues: CASSGTPPETQYF. The CDR3, as DNA: TGCGCCAGCAGTGGGACTCCGCCCGAGACCCAGTACTTC.

The rearrangement links TRBV3-1 (or the pseudogene TRBV3-2) to TRBJ1-3; the D gene is possibly TRBD1 (6 bases). Trimming removed 0 bases from V and 0 bases from J, with 15 bases in between. This CDR3 has 18 residues. The V gene's germline CDR1 is LGHDT and CDR2 YNNKEL (reference sequence). This chain's CDR3 is CASSQDPAGEGSGNTIYF. DNA for the CDR3: TGTGCCAGCAGCCAAGATCCGGCAGGGGAAGGCTCTGGAAACACCATATATTTT.

The chain employs TRBV14 and TRBJ2-1, with D uncertain. Trimming took off 2 bases at V and 9 bases at J, with 11 bases between the two ends. Germline CDR1 reads SGHDN; CDR2 reads FVKESK. The CDR3 extends over 13 amino acids. The CDR3 DNA reads as TGTGCCAGCAGCCAACAGGCAGCTCCTGAGCAGTTCTTC. Residues: CASSQQAAPEQFF.

V is TRBV13 and J is TRBJ1-1; D not resolved. Trimming removed 1 base from V and 8 bases from J, with 14 bases in between. Germline values: CDR1 PRHDT, CDR2 FYEKMQ (reference sequence). The CDR3 consists of 14 residues. CDR3 sequence reads: CASSLVGRGSEAFF. In DNA, the CDR3 is TGTGCCAGCAGCTTAGTCGGCCGGGGTTCGGAAGCTTTCTTT.

The chain employs TRBV5-1 and TRBJ1-1, with 7 bases lining up with TRBD1. The V gene's germline CDR1 is SGHRS and CDR2 YFSETQ. The CDR3 totals 13 residues. V shed 5 bases and J 1 base; nucleotides not matched to a gene: 2. The CDR3 DNA sequence: TGCGCCAGCAGGGGACAGACGAACACTGAAGCTTTCTTT. Protein product: CASRGQTNTEAFF.

This chain connects TRBV11-3 to TRBJ2-1, with 9 bases fitting TRBD1. This CDR3 is 15 amino acids long. Looked up from germline, CDR1 is SGHNT and CDR2 is YENEEA. V lost 1 base and J lost 4; bases outside the gene matches: 2. For the CDR3, the DNA is TGTGCCAGCAGCTTAGGGACAGGGGAATACAATGAGCAGTTCTTC. Amino acid sequence: CASSLGTGEYNEQFF.

The genes are TRBV7-9 and TRBJ1-2; D call uncertain. The V gene lost 7 bases and the J gene lost 4 bases, with 10 bases spanning the gap. The CDR3 loop spans 12 amino acids. Germline V gene lookup returns CDR1 SEHNR and CDR2 FQNEAQ (reference sequence). CDR3 DNA sequence: TGTGCCAGCAATCGCCTAGCCTATGGCTACACCTTC. As protein: CASNRLAYGYTF.

This sequence joins TRBV27 and TRBJ2-1; TRBD2 matches at 7 bases. CDR1 and CDR2 (germline): MNHEY, SMNVEV (reference sequence). J gave up 10 bases and V 5 bases, and 23 bases lay outside the gene matches. The CDR3 spans 18 residues. Here the CDR3 reads CASSDGPSSGFLFSEQFF. The CDR3 coding sequence is TGTGCCAGCAGTGACGGGCCCTCTAGCGGCTTCCTTTTTTCAGAGCAGTTCTTC.

V and J are TRBV6-1 and TRBJ2-7; either TRBD1 or TRBD2 may supply D (6 bases each). Germline V gives CDR1 MNHNS, CDR2 SASEGT. CDR3 length: 15 residues. V lost 3 bases and J lost 5, with 17 bases in between. The CDR3 loop is CASSDLRGALDEQYF. The CDR3 DNA follows: TGTGCCAGCAGTGATCTTAGGGGGGCTTTAGACGAGCAGTACTTC.

CDR3 in DNA: TGTGCCAGCAGCTTAACCCAATCCCCCACAGATACGCAGTATTTT. It encodes CASSLTQSPTDTQYF. The chain combines TRBV7-3 with TRBJ2-3; D unclear. This CDR3 spans 15 amino acids. Trimming removed 0 bases from V and 2 bases from J, with 9 bases in between. Germline V gives CDR1 SGHTA, CDR2 FQGTGA.

The count of this clone is one. The chain links TRBV7-2 to TRBJ2-7; 12 bases agree with TRBD2. J lost 6 bases, V lost 5 bases, and 8 bases had no gene match. This CDR3 is built from 15 residues. The V gene's germline CDR1 is SGHTA and CDR2 FQGNSA. CDR3 loop: CASSTRLAGAGEQYF. CDR3 nucleotides: TGTGCCAGCAGCACCAGACTAGCGGGAGCCGGCGAGCAGTACTTC.

The rearrangement uses TRBV18 and TRBJ1-1, with D hard to call. Deletions cut 4 bases from V and 1 base from J, with 10 bases between. The CDR3 spans 14 residues. Germline V lookup: CDR1 KGHSH, CDR2 LQKENI. The CDR3 region has the DNA TGTGCCAGCTCACGTGACTGGGGGAACACTGAAGCTTTCTTT. Protein product: CASSRDWGNTEAFF.

This clone was detected only once. The rearrangement links TRBV3-1 (or the pseudogene TRBV3-2) to TRBJ2-1; no reliable D call. The CDR3 totals 12 residues. Germline-derived CDR1 and CDR2 are LGHDT and YNNKEL (reference sequence). The germline V and J ends were trimmed by 1 base and 6 bases, with 4 bases remaining between them. CDR3 sequence reads: CASSQVSNEQFF. DNA for the CDR3: TGTGCCAGCAGCCAAGTAAGCAATGAGCAGTTCTTC.

This clone was observed a single time. V and J are TRBV29-1 and TRBJ1-5; 9 bases map to TRBD1. The CDR3 consists of 12 residues. Germline CDR1 reads SQVTM; CDR2 reads ANQGSEA. V lost 6 bases and J lost 7; bases outside the gene matches: 4. The CDR3 bases are TGCAGCGTGAGAGGACAGGGGCAGCCCCAGCATTTT. Translation gives CSVRGQGQPQHF. The complete variable domain, with remaining parts taken from reference TRBV29-1 and TRBJ1-5, reads SAVISQKPSRDICQRGTSLTIQCQVDSQVTMMFWYRQQPGQSLTLIATANQGSEATYESGFVIDKFPISRPNLTFSTLTVSNMSPEDSSIYLCSVRGQGQPQHFGDGTRLSIL.

V is TRBV7-9 and J is TRBJ1-1; no clear D. The CDR3 runs to 16 residues. V lost 2 bases and J 0 bases, leaving 13 bases between the germline ends. CDR1 and CDR2 from the germline V gene are SEHNR and FQNEAQ (reference sequence). The CDR3 spells CASSLPPGTMNTEAFF. CDR3 coding DNA: TGTGCCAGCAGCTTACCCCCGGGAACCATGAACACTGAAGCTTTCTTT.

CDR3 in DNA: TGTGCCAGCAGTTTAAAGGGACGGTGGTATGGCTACACCTTC. Protein product: CASSLKGRWYGYTF. The chain carries TRBV27 and TRBJ1-2, with a weak D call TRBD1 (5 bases). V was trimmed by 2 bases and J by 5 bases, leaving 12 bases between them. The CDR3 extends over 14 amino acids. Germline loops: CDR1 MNHEY, CDR2 SMNVEV (reference sequence).

J is TRBJ2-7 and V is TRBV7-2, with a tentative D call TRBD2 (6 bases). V lost 0 bases and J 0 bases, leaving 12 bases between the germline ends. The CDR3 spans 16 residues. Germline CDR1 is SGHTA and CDR2 is FQGNSA. The CDR3: CASSLAGGGDSYEQYF. The CDR3 DNA reads TGTGCCAGCAGCTTAGCCGGGGGTGGCGACTCCTACGAGCAGTACTTC.